The clone carrying this T cell receptor beta chain was seen ten or more times. Its specificity is not known. All unsorted peripheral T cells were captured because whole blood was used without fractionation. The data belong to a study of HIV-infected patients and healthy controls. 400 to 550 ng RNA was reverse transcribed with alpha and beta constant-region primers. Each of the alpha and beta chains got its own library through chain-specific third strand synthesis with indices. A 5' RACE adapter with a random hexamer and the SP2 primer site was joined to cDNA. Each molecule carried a 12-nucleotide identifier made of two joined random hexamers added before amplification. TCRdb processed the 5' RACE reads anew with MiXCR; each CDR3 protein has one entry. Of roughly 15,000 distinct CDR3 sequences listed, 9.4% were seen once; the top ten hold 5.1%. Study-wide points: Healthy controls shared more CDR3 sequences between individuals than HIV-infected patients did.

The sequenced sample was blood. This receptor was identified in an adult in good health.

The CDR3 region is CASSDEQGNTEAFF. In nucleotides, the CDR3 is TGTGCCAGCAGTGATGAGCAGGGAAACACTGAAGCTTTCTTT. The chain has TRBV2 and TRBJ1-1; D may be TRBD1 (5 bases). There are 14 residues in the CDR3. V was cut by 3 bases and J by 2 bases, with 10 bases left in between. CDR1 and CDR2 from the germline V gene are SNHLY and FYNNEI.